These 10 T cell receptor beta chains came from one sample sequenced in a study of CD8+CD57+ T cells in acquired aplastic anemia. The template for TCR beta VDJ and CDR3 sequence profiling was genomic DNA. TCRdb passed the reads through MiXCR, listing each CDR3 protein once. The sample has just over 450,000 distinct CDR3 sequences; roughly a third are singletons. Individuals selected for sequencing had exhibited CD8+CD57+ cell expansion on flow cytometry. The sequenced material came from sorted CD4+, CD8+, or CD8+CD57+ T cells (not recorded which) from PBMCs. The receptors shown here come from a human donor with aplastic anemia.

This rearrangement joins TRBV9 to TRBJ1-5; TRBD1 matches at 7 bases. Germline V gene sequence: CDR1 SGDLS, CDR2 YYNGEE. The CDR3 length is 16 residues. Trimming cost V 4 bases and J 5 bases; bases outside gene matches: 12. In nucleotides, the CDR3 is TGTGCCAGCAGCCCTCACCCAGGGGGAGGGGATCAGCCCCAGCATTTT. This encodes CASSPHPGGGDQPQHF.

The J gene is TRBJ1-1, the V gene TRBV19, with D tentatively TRBD1 (6 bases). There are 14 residues in the CDR3. CDR1 is LNHDA and CDR2 is SQIVND in the germline V gene (reference sequence). V lost 11 bases, J lost 0 bases, and 16 bases lay in between. The CDR3 DNA follows: TGTGCCTGGGACGCAGGGGAACTGAACACTGAAGCTTTCTTT. It specifies CAWDAGELNTEAFF.

In its sample, this clonotype was seen a few times. V gene TRBV28 combines with J gene TRBJ1-2; TRBD1 matches at 7 bases. The CDR3 has 16 residues. Per the germline V gene, CDR1 is MDHEN and CDR2 is SYDVKM. V shed 2 bases and J 3 bases; nucleotides not matched to a gene: 9. CDR3 sequence reads: CASSLLTRTGDYGYTF. The DNA for the CDR3 is TGTGCCAGCAGTTTACTAACCCGGACAGGAGACTATGGCTACACCTTC.

With regard to this clonotype: Mismatch with germline at one junction end may stem from a read error. This chain uses TRBV10-3 with TRBJ1-5, with TRBD1 identical over 9 bases. CDR3 length: 14 amino acids. Germline CDR1 is ENHRY and CDR2 is SYGVKD. The CDR3 DNA follows: TGTGCCAGCAGGGGGACAGGGAAAAATCGGCCCCAGCATTTT. Protein: CASRGTGKNRPQHF.

The V gene is TRBV7-3, the J gene TRBJ2-1; D is ambiguous. CDR1 and CDR2 from the germline V gene are SGHTA and FQGTGA. V shed 2 bases and J shed 0 bases, with 8 bases lying between them. The CDR3 length is 15 residues. The CDR3 reads CASSLSQHSYNEQFF. As DNA, the CDR3 is TGTGCCAGCAGCTTATCACAGCACTCCTACAATGAGCAGTTCTTC.

The table lists this clonotype with many counts. The rearrangement uses TRBV2 and TRBJ1-2; TRBD1 matches at 7 bases. V was pared by 3 bases and J by 8 bases, with 6 bases of the junction left unmatched. CDR3 length equals 13 residues. CDR1 SNHLY and CDR2 FYNNEI come from the germline V gene. CDR3 in amino acids: CASSELQGDGYTF. DNA for the CDR3: TGTGCCAGCAGTGAGTTGCAGGGGGACGGCTACACCTTC.

A few counts support this clonotype. The V call is TRBV9, the J call TRBJ1-1; TRBD1 is a possible D gene (5 bases). The CDR3 runs to 15 residues. Germline V gene data show CDR1 as SGDLS and CDR2 as YYNGEE. The V end lost 2 bases, the J end lost 9 bases, and 20 bases lay between the germline ends. The CDR3 nucleotides are TGTGCCAGCAGCGTCAAAGAAAACAGGACTAATAAAGCTTTCTTT. Its protein product is CASSVKENRTNKAFF.

This clonotype was seen only a few times. The rearrangement joins TRBV6-5 to TRBJ1-2; 7 bases align to TRBD1. The CDR3 runs 15 residues. Trimming took 2 bases from V and 2 from J; bases not matched to a gene: 5. The germline CDR1 and CDR2 sequences are MNHEY and SVGAGI. This chain's CDR3 is CASSYDRAENYGYTF. In nucleotides, the CDR3 is TGTGCCAGCAGTTACGACAGGGCTGAAAACTATGGCTACACCTTC.

With regard to this clonotype: Just one base apart from a much larger clone, this may be a read error. The chain links TRBV4-3 to TRBJ1-3; perhaps TRBD1 as D (5 bases). The CDR3 contains 17 residues. In germline, CDR1 is LGHNA, CDR2 YSLEER. The CDR3 spells CASSQDRGSRAGSTIYF. The CDR3 bases are TGCGCCAGCAGCCAAGATAGAGGGAGCAGGGCTGGAAGCACCATATATTTT.

Only a few counts were recorded for this clonotype. The chain joins TRBV5-1 to TRBJ2-1; D not resolved. Between the trimmed V and J ends, which lost 0 bases and 5 bases, there was a span of 6 bases. In germline, CDR1 is SGHRS, CDR2 YFSETQ. The CDR3 sequence is 13 residues long. This CDR3 reads CASSLAQHNEQFF. CDR3 coding DNA: TGCGCCAGCAGCTTGGCACAGCACAATGAGCAGTTCTTC.